What follows are 25 T cell receptor beta chains derived from one specimen sequenced in a study of radiation and T cells in renal cell carcinoma. This table comes from immunoSEQ multiplex PCR, and its TCRdb copy is limited to in-frame clones, with some not included. The profile shows 120,000 or so clones, 81% of them singletons. Specified time point: blood 2 weeks post-SBRT. This sample's treatment: 15 Gy SBRT to primary tumor, nephrectomy 4 weeks later. Source: blood, taken from a patient whose treatment included radiotherapy and nephrectomy. The origin of the receptors is a man aged 45-60 years with renal cell carcinoma.

J is TRBJ2-1 and V is TRBV6-5; TRBD2 matches 10 bases. The CDR3 loop spans 15 amino acids. Trimming removed 6 bases from V and 12 bases from J; junction bases left unmatched: 14. Germline V lookup: CDR1 MNHEY, CDR2 SVGAGI. The CDR3 DNA reads as TGTGCCAGCAGCATAAGCGGGGGGGACGATATGGCGCAGTTCTTC. Encoded protein: CASSISGGDDMAQFF.

The CDR3 sequence: CSATGQGGHQETQYF. The CDR3 region has the DNA TGCAGCGCCACGGGACAGGGTGGTCACCAAGAGACCCAGTACTTC. The rearrangement joins TRBV29-1 to TRBJ2-5; 9 nucleotides line up with TRBD1. The CDR3 loop spans 15 amino acids. Germline trimming cut 7 bases from V and 0 bases from J; bases unmatched to any gene: 9. Per the germline V gene, CDR1 is SQVTM and CDR2 is ANQGSEA.

J is TRBJ2-5 and V is TRBV10-2; tentative D call: TRBD2 (6 bases). CDR1 and CDR2 (germline): WSHSY, SAAADI. V shed 10 bases and J shed 2 bases, with 17 bases lying between them. The CDR3 contains 14 residues. Here the CDR3 DNA reads TGCGCCACTGAGGCCTCCGGGACTCAAGAGACCCAGTACTTC. This gives the protein CATEASGTQETQYF.

The CDR3 here is CASRGGSGNPPLHF. DNA of the CDR3: TGTGCCAGCAGGGGGGGCTCAGGAAACCCACCCCTCCACTTT. The chain has TRBV7-9 and TRBJ1-6; D is possibly TRBD1 (6 bases). CDR3 length equals 14 residues. CDR1 is SEHNR, CDR2 FQNEAQ, per germline (reference sequence). Trimming stripped 6 bases from V and 11 bases from J, with 17 bases between.

This rearrangement joins TRBV19 to TRBJ2-3; 13 bases line up with TRBD2. Germline CDR1 reads LNHDA; CDR2 reads SQIVND (reference sequence). V lost 5 bases, J lost 9 bases, and 5 bases stayed unmatched. The CDR3 extends over 14 amino acids. The CDR3 bases are TGTGCCAGTAGTCCGGGGACTAGCGGGGTAACGCAGTATTTT. Protein: CASSPGTSGVTQYF.

The rearrangement joins TRBV4-3 to TRBJ1-4; 9 positions agree with TRBD1. Germline V gene lookup returns CDR1 LGHNA and CDR2 YSLEER. Trimming cost V 3 bases and J 4 bases; bases outside gene matches: 6. The CDR3 sequence is 16 residues long. The DNA of the CDR3 is TGCGCCAGCAGCCAGGGACAGGGCCGGGGTAATGAAAAACTGTTTTTT. It is translated as CASSQGQGRGNEKLFF.

V usage is TRBV30 and J usage is TRBJ2-1, with 12 bases aligning to TRBD2. Looked up from germline, CDR1 is GTSNPN and CDR2 is SVGIG (reference sequence). Losses at the gene ends were 8 bases for V and 4 bases for J; bases not matched to a gene: 9. The CDR3 has 15 residues. CDR3: CAGTTSGGPYNEQFF. In nucleotides, the CDR3 is TGTGCCGGAACGACTAGCGGGGGCCCTTACAATGAGCAGTTCTTC.

The rearrangement links TRBV2 to TRBJ1-2, with 8 bases fitting TRBD1. V lost 5 bases and J lost 8; bases outside the gene matches: 7. CDR3 length: 13 amino acids. CDR1 and CDR2 from the germline V gene are SNHLY and FYNNEI. The CDR3 DNA is TGTGCCAGCAGTTCGGACAGGGCGGTGGGCTACACCTTC. It codes for CASSSDRAVGYTF. The variable domain in full, with the rest retrieved from reference TRBV2 and TRBJ1-2, is EPEVTQTPSHQVTQMGQEVILRCVPISNHLYFYWYRQILGQKVEFLVSFYNNEISEKSEIFDDQFSVERPDGSNFTLKIRSTKLEDSAMYFCASSSDRAVGYTFGSGTRLTVV.

With respect to this clone: Other DNA sequences in this specimen translate into the identical CDR3. The gene calls are TRBV19 and TRBJ1-5; 9 bases are shared with TRBD1. The trim removed 3 bases at V and 2 bases at J, leaving 5 bases unmatched. Germline CDR1 LNHDA, CDR2 SQIVND (reference sequence). The CDR3 has 16 amino acids. CDR3 in DNA: TGTGCCAGTAGTATTACAGGGGGCGCGGGCAATCAGCCCCAGCATTTT. It encodes CASSITGGAGNQPQHF. Looking up the rest from reference TRBV19 and TRBJ1-5 gives the full variable domain: DGGITQSPKYLFRKEGQNVTLSCEQNLNHDAMYWYRQDPGQGLRLIYYSQIVNDFQKGDIAEGYSVSREKKESFPLTVTSAQKNPTAFYLCASSITGGAGNQPQHFGDGTRLSIL.

A word on this clone: A junction boundary mismatches the germline segment, possibly from a read error. V gene TRBV7-7 combines with J gene TRBJ2-5, with D uncertain. The CDR3 runs to 13 residues. CDR1 is SSHAT, CDR2 FNYEAQ, per germline (reference sequence). The CDR3 DNA follows: TGTGCTAGCAGCGAAGGGAACCAAGAGACCCAGTACTTC. As protein: CASSEGNQETQYF.

The chain has TRBV18 and TRBJ1-3, with 7 nucleotides matching TRBD1. Per the germline V gene, CDR1 is KGHSH and CDR2 is LQKENI. J gave up 1 base and V 3 bases, and 6 bases lay outside the gene matches. The CDR3 has 16 amino acids. As DNA, the CDR3 is TGTGCCAGCTCACCTTCCGGGACAGTATCTGGAAACACCATATATTTT. Translated, it gives CASSPSGTVSGNTIYF.

As regards this clone: A junction end diverges from the germline sequence, so it may reflect a read error. The V and J genes are TRBV4-1 and TRBJ2-1, with a possible D match to TRBD2 (5 bases). The CDR3 has 15 residues. Germline CDR1 reads MGHRA; CDR2 reads YSYEKL. The CDR3 bases are TGCGCCAGCAGCCATGAGGGTGTCTCCCACAATGAGCAGTTCTTC. It yields the protein CASSHEGVSHNEQFF.

The chain joins TRBV19 to TRBJ1-5; D not certain. Germline V CDR1 and CDR2: LNHDA, SQIVND (reference sequence). The CDR3 covers 15 residues. Trimming removed 4 bases from V and 2 bases from J, with 12 bases in between. The CDR3 DNA sequence: TGTGCCAGTAGTAAATTCCGGCAGGGCAATCAGCCCCAGCATTTT. It codes for CASSKFRQGNQPQHF.

This clone was detected once. The chain recombines TRBV4-1 with TRBJ2-2; possible D gene TRBD1, 5 bases. V dropped 3 bases and J dropped 5 bases, with 16 bases sitting between them. Per the germline V gene, CDR1 is MGHRA and CDR2 is YSYEKL. This CDR3 comprises 16 residues. The CDR3 sequence: CASSHEGVLRTGELFF. The DNA of the CDR3 is TGCGCCAGCAGCCATGAAGGGGTGTTGAGGACCGGGGAGCTGTTTTTT.

The V and J genes are TRBV19 and TRBJ2-1; TRBD2 agrees at 8 bases. The CDR3 runs to 14 residues. J lost 3 bases, V lost 7 bases, and 5 bases had no gene match. Germline values: CDR1 LNHDA, CDR2 SQIVND (reference sequence). This CDR3 is CASTSGTSYNEQFF. In DNA, the CDR3 is TGTGCCAGTACCTCAGGGACTAGCTACAATGAGCAGTTCTTC.

The sample holds one count of this clone. The rearrangement joins TRBV9 to TRBJ1-2; D not resolved. CDR1 is SGDLS, CDR2 YYNGEE, per germline. V was clipped by 0 bases and J by 6 bases, with 18 bases between them. This CDR3 region has 16 residues. In DNA form, the CDR3 reads TGTGCCAGCAGCGTAGATTATACTGGTTTCCTGGATGGCTACACCTTC. It codes for CASSVDYTGFLDGYTF.

The chain uses TRBV10-3 and TRBJ2-1; 8 bases are shared with TRBD2. The CDR3 sequence is 13 residues long. Looked up from germline, CDR1 is ENHRY and CDR2 is SYGVKD. The junction had 2 bases not matched to a gene; V was cut back by 8 bases and J by 2 bases. The CDR3 DNA reads TGTGCCATCGGCGGGGGGACCTACAATGAGCAGTTCTTC. Translating it yields CAIGGGTYNEQFF.

The chain has TRBV9 and TRBJ2-2, with TRBD1 matching 9 bases. CDR1 is SGDLS, CDR2 YYNGEE, per germline. Trimming took 2 bases from V and 8 from J; bases not matched to a gene: 13. This CDR3 region has 17 residues. The CDR3 DNA follows: TGTGCCAGCAGCGTTGGGACAGGGAGAATTGTGCGTGGGGAGCTGTTTTTT. It yields the protein CASSVGTGRIVRGELFF.

The V and J genes are TRBV4-2 and TRBJ2-1, with TRBD2 matching over 9 bases. Unmatched junction bases numbered 5, after V lost 1 base and J lost 4 bases. CDR3 length: 16 amino acids. CDR1 and CDR2 (germline): LGHNA, YNFKEQ. CDR3 DNA: TGTGCCAGCAGCCAAGTAGCTAGCGGGGAGTACAATGAGCAGTTCTTC. It encodes CASSQVASGEYNEQFF.

The rearrangement uses TRBV6-4 and TRBJ2-2, with 8 bases matching TRBD1. The CDR3 spans 16 residues. V gave up 6 bases and J gave up 1 base; unmatched junction bases: 7. Germline V lookup: CDR1 MRHNA, CDR2 SNTAGT. The CDR3 nucleotides read TGTGCCAGCAGCCCCCAGGGGGCGGGGAACACCGGGGAGCTGTTTTTT. Its translation is CASSPQGAGNTGELFF.

The genes are TRBV7-9 and TRBJ2-7; possibly TRBD1 or TRBD2 for D (5 bases each). The V end was cut by 0 bases, the J end by 5 bases, with 11 bases between. The length of the CDR3 is 14 residues. CDR1 and CDR2 (germline): SEHNR, FQNEAQ (reference sequence). The CDR3, as DNA: TGTGCCAGCAGCTTAGCAGGGGACGGCGACGAGCAGTACTTC. This codes for CASSLAGDGDEQYF.

The chain joins TRBV5-1 to TRBJ2-1; 7 nucleotides match TRBD2. This CDR3 is 15 amino acids long. The trim removed 2 bases at V and 9 bases at J, leaving 11 bases unmatched. Germline V gene data show CDR1 as SGHRS and CDR2 as YFSETQ. The CDR3 DNA follows: TGCGCCAGCAGCTTTTTGTTGGCGGGAGAAGGTGAGCAGTTCTTC. This codes for CASSFLLAGEGEQFF.

This clone was recorded a few times. The chain joins TRBV10-3 to TRBJ1-1; 9 bases agree with TRBD1. With V trimmed by 8 bases and J by 4 bases, 8 bases remained unmatched. CDR1 and CDR2 (germline): ENHRY, SYGVKD. This CDR3 spans 14 amino acids. The CDR3 spells CAISGQGRVTEAFF. Written as DNA, the CDR3 is TGTGCCATCTCCGGACAGGGGAGAGTCACTGAAGCTTTCTTT.

V is TRBV6-6 and J is TRBJ1-6; 9 nucleotides line up with TRBD1. The CDR3 length is 15 residues. Germline V gene lookup returns CDR1 MNHNY and CDR2 SVGAGI (reference sequence). Trimming took 6 bases from V and 7 from J; bases not matched to a gene: 7. This CDR3 is CASRNPGTGNSPLHF. The CDR3 bases are TGTGCCAGCAGGAACCCCGGGACAGGGAATTCACCCCTCCACTTT.

The chain uses TRBV9 and TRBJ2-1; perhaps TRBD1 as D (6 bases). Trimming took off 0 bases at V and 6 bases at J, with 13 bases between the two ends. Germline CDR1 and CDR2: SGDLS and YYNGEE. The CDR3 has 15 amino acids. The CDR3 loop is CASSVAYGTLNEQFF. The CDR3 DNA follows: TGTGCCAGCAGCGTAGCTTACGGGACACTCAATGAGCAGTTCTTC.